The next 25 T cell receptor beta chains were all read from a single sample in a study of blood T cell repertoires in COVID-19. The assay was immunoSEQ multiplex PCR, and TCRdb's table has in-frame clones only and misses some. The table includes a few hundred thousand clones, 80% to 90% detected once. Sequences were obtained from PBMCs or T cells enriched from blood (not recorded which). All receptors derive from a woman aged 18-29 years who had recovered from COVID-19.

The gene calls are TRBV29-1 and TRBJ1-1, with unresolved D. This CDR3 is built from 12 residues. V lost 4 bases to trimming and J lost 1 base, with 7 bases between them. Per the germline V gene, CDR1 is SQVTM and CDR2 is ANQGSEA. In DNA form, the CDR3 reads TGCAGCGTTGCACAGACGAACACTGAAGCTTTCTTT. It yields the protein CSVAQTNTEAFF.

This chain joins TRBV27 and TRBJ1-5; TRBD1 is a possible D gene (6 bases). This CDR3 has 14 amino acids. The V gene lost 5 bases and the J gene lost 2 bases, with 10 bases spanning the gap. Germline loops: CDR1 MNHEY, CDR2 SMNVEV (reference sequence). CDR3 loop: CASSARTGNQPQHF. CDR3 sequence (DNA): TGTGCCAGCAGTGCACGGACAGGCAATCAGCCCCAGCATTTT.

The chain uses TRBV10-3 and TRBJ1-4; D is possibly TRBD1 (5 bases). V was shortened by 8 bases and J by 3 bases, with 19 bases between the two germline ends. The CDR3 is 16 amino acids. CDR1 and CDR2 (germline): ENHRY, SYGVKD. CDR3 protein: CAIASDSTPSNEKLFF. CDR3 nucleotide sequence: TGTGCCATCGCTAGTGACAGCACACCTTCTAATGAAAAACTGTTTTTT.

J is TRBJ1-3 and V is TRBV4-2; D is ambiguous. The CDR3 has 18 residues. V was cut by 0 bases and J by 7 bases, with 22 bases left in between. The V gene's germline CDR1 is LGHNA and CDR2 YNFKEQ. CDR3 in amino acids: CASSQDEPLRVIGNTIYF. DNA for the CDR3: TGTGCCAGCAGCCAAGATGAGCCACTGAGGGTGATTGGGAACACCATATATTTT.

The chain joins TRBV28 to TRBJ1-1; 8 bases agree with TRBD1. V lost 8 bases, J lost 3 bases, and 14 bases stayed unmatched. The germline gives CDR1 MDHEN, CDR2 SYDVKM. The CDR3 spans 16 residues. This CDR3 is CASLPTGTGLDTEAFF. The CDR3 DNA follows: TGTGCCAGCCTACCCACCGGGACAGGATTGGACACTGAAGCTTTCTTT.

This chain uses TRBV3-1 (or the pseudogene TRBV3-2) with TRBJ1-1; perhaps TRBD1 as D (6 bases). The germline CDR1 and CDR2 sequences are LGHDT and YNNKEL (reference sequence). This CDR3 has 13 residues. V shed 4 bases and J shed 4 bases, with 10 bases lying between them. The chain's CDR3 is CASSPQGITEAFF. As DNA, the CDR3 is TGTGCCAGCAGCCCCCAGGGGATCACTGAAGCTTTCTTT.

CDR3 nucleotides: TGTGCCAGCAGCTATCATGGGACTCCCCAAGAGACCCAGTACTTC. Its translation is CASSYHGTPQETQYF. The chain links TRBV5-6 to TRBJ2-5; D perhaps matches TRBD2 (6 bases). CDR1 and CDR2 (germline): SGHDT, YYEEEE. V was trimmed by 3 bases and J by 1 base, leaving 13 bases between them. The CDR3 loop spans 15 amino acids.

DNA for the CDR3: TGTGCCAGCAGCTACCCTAATTCACCCCTCCACTTT. This encodes CASSYPNSPLHF. The chain is built from TRBV28 and TRBJ1-6; no definite D call. Deletions cut 6 bases from V and 6 bases from J, with 6 bases between. Looked up from germline, CDR1 is MDHEN and CDR2 is SYDVKM. CDR3 length: 12 residues. Complete variable domain (other parts from reference TRBV28 and TRBJ1-6): DVKVTQSSRYLVKRTGEKVFLECVQDMDHENMFWYRQDPGLGLRLIYFSYDVKMKEKGDIPEGYSVSREKKERFSLILESASTNQTSMYLCASSYPNSPLHFGNGTRLTVT.

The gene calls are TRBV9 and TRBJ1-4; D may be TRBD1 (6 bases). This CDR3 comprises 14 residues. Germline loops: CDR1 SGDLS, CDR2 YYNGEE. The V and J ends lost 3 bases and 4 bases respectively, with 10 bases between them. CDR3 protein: CASSASGVNEKLFF. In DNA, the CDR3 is TGTGCCAGCAGCGCCTCAGGGGTTAATGAAAAACTGTTTTTT. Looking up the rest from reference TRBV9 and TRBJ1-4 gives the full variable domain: DSGVTQTPKHLITATGQRVTLRCSPRSGDLSVYWYQQSLDQGLQFLIQYYNGEERAKGNILERFSAQQFPDLHSELNLSSLELGDSALYFCASSASGVNEKLFFGSGTQLSVL.

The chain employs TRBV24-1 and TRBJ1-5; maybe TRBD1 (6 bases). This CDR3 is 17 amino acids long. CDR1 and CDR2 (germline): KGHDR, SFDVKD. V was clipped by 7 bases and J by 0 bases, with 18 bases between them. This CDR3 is CATRAKTGPYSNQPQHF. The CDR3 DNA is TGTGCCACCAGAGCTAAAACAGGGCCTTATAGCAATCAGCCCCAGCATTTT.

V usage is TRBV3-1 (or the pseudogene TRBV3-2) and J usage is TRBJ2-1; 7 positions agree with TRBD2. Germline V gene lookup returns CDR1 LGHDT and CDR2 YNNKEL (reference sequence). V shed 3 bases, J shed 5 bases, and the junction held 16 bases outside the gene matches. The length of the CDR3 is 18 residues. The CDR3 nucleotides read TGTGCCAGCAGCCAGGAACCCTTAGGACTAGGAGGTAACAATGAGCAGTTCTTC. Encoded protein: CASSQEPLGLGGNNEQFF.

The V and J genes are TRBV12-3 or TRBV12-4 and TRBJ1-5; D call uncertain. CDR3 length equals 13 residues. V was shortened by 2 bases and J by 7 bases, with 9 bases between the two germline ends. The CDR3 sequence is CASSLNSGQPQHF. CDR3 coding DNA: TGTGCCAGCAGTTTAAACTCAGGCCAGCCCCAGCATTTT.

CDR3 region: CASSYANTGNSGYTF. The CDR3 DNA follows: TGTGCCAGCAGTTACGCTAATACAGGGAATTCAGGCTACACCTTC. The J gene is TRBJ1-2, the V gene TRBV6-5; tentatively, D is TRBD1 (6 bases). Trimming took 2 bases from V and 8 from J, leaving 18 bases between them. Germline CDR1 and CDR2: MNHEY and SVGAGI. The CDR3 consists of 15 residues.

CDR3 protein: CATSRGKGQGEETQYF. CDR3 nucleotides: TGTGCCACCAGCAGAGGGAAAGGACAGGGAGAAGAGACCCAGTACTTC. The rearrangement links TRBV15 to TRBJ2-5; 8 nucleotides match TRBD1. This CDR3 has 16 residues. V lost 1 base, J lost 3 bases, and 7 bases stayed unmatched. Per the germline V gene, CDR1 is LNHNV and CDR2 is YYDKDF (reference sequence).

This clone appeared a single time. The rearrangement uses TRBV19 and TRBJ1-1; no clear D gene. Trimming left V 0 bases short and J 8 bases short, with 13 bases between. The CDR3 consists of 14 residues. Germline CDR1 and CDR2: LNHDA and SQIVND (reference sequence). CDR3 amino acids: CASSIDPEGSEAFF. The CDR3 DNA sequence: TGTGCCAGTAGTATAGACCCCGAGGGTTCCGAAGCTTTCTTT.

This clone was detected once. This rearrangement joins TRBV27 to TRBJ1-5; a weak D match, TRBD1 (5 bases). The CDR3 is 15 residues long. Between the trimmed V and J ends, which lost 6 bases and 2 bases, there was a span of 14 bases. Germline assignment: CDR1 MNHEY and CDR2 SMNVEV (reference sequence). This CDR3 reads CASSHRFRGNQPQHF. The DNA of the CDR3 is TGTGCCAGCAGCCACAGGTTTCGGGGCAATCAGCCCCAGCATTTT.

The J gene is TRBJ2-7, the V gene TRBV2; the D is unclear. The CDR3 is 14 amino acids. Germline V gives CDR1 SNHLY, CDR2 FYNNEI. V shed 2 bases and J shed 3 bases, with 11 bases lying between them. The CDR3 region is CASSELTPNYEQYF. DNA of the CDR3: TGTGCCAGCAGTGAACTTACCCCTAACTACGAGCAGTACTTC.

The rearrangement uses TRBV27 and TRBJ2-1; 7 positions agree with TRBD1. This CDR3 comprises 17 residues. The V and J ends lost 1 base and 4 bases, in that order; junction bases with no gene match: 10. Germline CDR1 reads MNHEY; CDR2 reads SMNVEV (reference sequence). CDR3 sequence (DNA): TGTGCCAGCAGTTTATGGGTTACAGGGGCAGGGTACAATGAGCAGTTCTTC. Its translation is CASSLWVTGAGYNEQFF.

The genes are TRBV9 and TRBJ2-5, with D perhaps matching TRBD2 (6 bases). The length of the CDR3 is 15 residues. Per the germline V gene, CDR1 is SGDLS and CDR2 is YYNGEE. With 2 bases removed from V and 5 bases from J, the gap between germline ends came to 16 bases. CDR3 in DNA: TGTGCCAGCAGCGTCTACGGGGGTCGGGTGGAGACCCAGTACTTC. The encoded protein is CASSVYGGRVETQYF.

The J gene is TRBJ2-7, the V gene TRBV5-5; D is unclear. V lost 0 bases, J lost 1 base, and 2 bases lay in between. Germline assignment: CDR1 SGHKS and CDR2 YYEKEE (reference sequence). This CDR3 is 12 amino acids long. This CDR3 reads CASSLVSYEQYF. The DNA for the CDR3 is TGTGCCAGCAGCTTGGTATCCTACGAGCAGTACTTC.

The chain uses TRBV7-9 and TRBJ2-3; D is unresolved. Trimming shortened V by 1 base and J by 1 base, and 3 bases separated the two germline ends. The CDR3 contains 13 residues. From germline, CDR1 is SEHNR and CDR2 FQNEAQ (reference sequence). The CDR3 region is CASSLGGTDTQYF. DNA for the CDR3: TGTGCCAGCAGCTTAGGCGGCACAGATACGCAGTATTTT. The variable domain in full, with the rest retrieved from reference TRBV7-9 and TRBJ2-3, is DTGVSQNPRHKITKRGQNVTFRCDPISEHNRLYWYRQTLGQGPEFLTYFQNEAQLEKSRLLSDRFSAERPKGSFSTLEIQRTEQGDSAMYLCASSLGGTDTQYFGPGTRLTVL.

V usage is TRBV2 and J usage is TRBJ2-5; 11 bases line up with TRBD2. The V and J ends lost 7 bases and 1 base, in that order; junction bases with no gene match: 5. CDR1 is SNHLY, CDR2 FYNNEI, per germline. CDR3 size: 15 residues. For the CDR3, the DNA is TGTGCCAGCATTAGGACTAGCGGGTCCCAAGAGACCCAGTACTTC. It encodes CASIRTSGSQETQYF. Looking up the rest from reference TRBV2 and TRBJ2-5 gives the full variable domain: EPEVTQTPSHQVTQMGQEVILRCVPISNHLYFYWYRQILGQKVEFLVSFYNNEISEKSEIFDDQFSVERPDGSNFTLKIRSTKLEDSAMYFCASIRTSGSQETQYFGPGTRLLVL.

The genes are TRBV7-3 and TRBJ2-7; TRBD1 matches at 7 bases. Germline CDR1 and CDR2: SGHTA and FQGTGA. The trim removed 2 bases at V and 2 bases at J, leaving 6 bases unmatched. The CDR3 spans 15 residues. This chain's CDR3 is CASSLRQGVTYEQYF. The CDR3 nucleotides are TGTGCCAGCAGCTTACGGCAGGGGGTGACCTACGAGCAGTACTTC.

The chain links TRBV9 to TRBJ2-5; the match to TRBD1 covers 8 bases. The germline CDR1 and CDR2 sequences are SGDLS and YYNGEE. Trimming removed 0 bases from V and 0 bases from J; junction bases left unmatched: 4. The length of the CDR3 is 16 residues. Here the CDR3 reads CASSVAGGRYQETQYF. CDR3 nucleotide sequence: TGTGCCAGCAGCGTAGCAGGGGGCAGATACCAAGAGACCCAGTACTTC.

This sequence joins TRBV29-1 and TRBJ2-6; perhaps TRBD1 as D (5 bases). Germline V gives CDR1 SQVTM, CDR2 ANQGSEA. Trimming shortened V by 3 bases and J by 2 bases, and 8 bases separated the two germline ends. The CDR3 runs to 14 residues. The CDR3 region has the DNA TGCAGCGTTGATACGGACACTGGGGCCAACGTCCTGACTTTC. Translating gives CSVDTDTGANVLTF.